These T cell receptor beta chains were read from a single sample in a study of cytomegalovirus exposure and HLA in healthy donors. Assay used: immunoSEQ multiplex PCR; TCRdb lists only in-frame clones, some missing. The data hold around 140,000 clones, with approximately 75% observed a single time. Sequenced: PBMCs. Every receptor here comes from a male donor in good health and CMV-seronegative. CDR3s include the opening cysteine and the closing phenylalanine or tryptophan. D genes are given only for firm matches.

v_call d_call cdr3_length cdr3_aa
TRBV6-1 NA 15 CASSVRRVTDSPLHF
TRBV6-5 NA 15 CASKPRRGPSYEQYF
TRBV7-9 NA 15 CASLRAGALADTQYF
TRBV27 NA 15 CASSLILARRDEQFF
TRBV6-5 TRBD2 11 CASRVRGEEFF
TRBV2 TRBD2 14 CASNPSGATDTQYF
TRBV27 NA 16 CASSLSAGAYNSPLHF
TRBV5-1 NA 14 CASSQGTSNTEAFF
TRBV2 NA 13 CASRGGLSYEQYF
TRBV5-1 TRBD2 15 CASSTLAGGDNEQFF
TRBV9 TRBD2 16 CASSITGLELDETQYF
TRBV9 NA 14 CASSLRTESYEQYF